The clone carrying this T cell receptor beta chain was seen at least ten times. What it recognizes is unknown. This sample is drawn from a study of T cells in Graves' hyperthyroidism and ophthalmopathy. General study results and limits: Most thyroid-expanded clonotypes above 0.001 were also found in blood. A 13 V-J model separated ophthalmopathy from stable hyperthyroidism.

Trimming pared 1 base from V and 9 bases from J, leaving 21 bases between. The germline CDR1 and CDR2 sequences are SGHTA and FQGNSA. The CDR3 is made up of 16 amino acids. Ophthalmopathy in the patients scored at least 3 on Clinical Activity Score and at least 4 on NOSPECS grade, lasting under 3 months. The study based diagnoses on clinical symptoms, serum thyroxine and TRAb, thyroid ultrasound and orbital computed tomography. RNA transcripts were the template for amplifying TCR beta CDR3 regions. The HTBI set primed first-round TCR CDR3 RT-PCR. TCRdb analysed the multiplex PCR reads with MiXCR anew, one entry per CDR3 protein. Counted here are a few hundred thousand distinct CDR3 sequences, roughly 15% occurring once; the ten biggest clones make up roughly 29%.

The TCR was taken from a woman under 40 with Graves' ophthalmopathy. The chain joins TRBV7-2 to TRBJ2-5; D possibly uses TRBD1 or TRBD2 (5 bases each). Input material: blood. CDR3 sequence (DNA): TGTGCCAGCAGCTTAGGTGTGGGACCCTCGTTTTGGGCCCAGTACTTC. Translating it yields CASSLGVGPSFWAQYF.